This T cell receptor (beta chain) was observed in a study of CD8 T cells in ankylosing spondylitis. Study-wide results and limits: It appeared that ankylosing spondylitis blood was characterized by a TCR beta motif of roughly 8 highly homologous variants.

Comments on this clonotype: Its antigen is unknown.

One entry per CDR3 protein, called by TCRdb with MiXCR from the 5' RACE reads. The table has 350,000 to 550,000 distinct CDR3 sequences, 25% to 30% seen once. This CDR3 is built from 15 residues. V lost 0 bases, J lost 4 bases, and 10 bases lay in between. Looked up from germline, CDR1 is MNHEY and CDR2 is SVGAGI. The rearrangement joins TRBV6-5 to TRBJ2-1; D not certain. Sequencing was performed on blood, either unsorted or a sorted T cell fraction (not recorded which). The sequence derives from a male donor with ankylosing spondylitis. The CDR3 sequence is CASSYSEVPYNEQFF. The CDR3 nucleotides read TGTGCCAGCAGTTACTCCGAGGTCCCTTACAATGAGCAGTTCTTC.